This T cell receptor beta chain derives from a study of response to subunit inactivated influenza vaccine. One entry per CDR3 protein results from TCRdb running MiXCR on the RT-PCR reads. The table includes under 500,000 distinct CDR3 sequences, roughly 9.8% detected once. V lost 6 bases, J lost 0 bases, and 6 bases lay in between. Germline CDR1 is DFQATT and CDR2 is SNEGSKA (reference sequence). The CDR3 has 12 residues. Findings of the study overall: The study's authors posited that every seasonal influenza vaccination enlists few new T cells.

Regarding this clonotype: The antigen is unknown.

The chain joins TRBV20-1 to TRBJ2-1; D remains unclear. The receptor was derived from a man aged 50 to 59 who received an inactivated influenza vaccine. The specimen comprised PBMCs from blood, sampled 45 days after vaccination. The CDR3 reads CSATISYNEQFF. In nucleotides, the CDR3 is TGCAGTGCAACAATCTCCTACAATGAGCAGTTCTTC.